There are many counts of the clone carrying this T cell receptor (beta chain). As yet, its antigen is unknown. This entry is derived from a study of T-cell reconstitution after alpha-beta-depleted transplantation in children. Findings of the study overall: About two months after transplant, alpha-beta T cells reportedly came from several hundred expanded graft clones. Surviving recipient T cells and intrathymic progenitors accounted for some patients' high TCRbeta diversity at day 60. At the one-year point after transplant, T-cell counts and TCRbeta diversity were found to come mostly from T cells that had been newly produced.

Trimming removed 1 base at V and 4 bases at J, with 8 bases between. Germline V gene lookup returns CDR1 SGHDT and CDR2 YYEEEE. The CDR3 is 13 residues long. The TCRbeta library was prepared with unique molecular identifiers. MiXCR, applied by TCRdb to the PCR reads, yields one record per CDR3 protein. The sample shows 200,000 to 250,000 distinct CDR3 sequences, about 8.4% of them seen only once. This sequence joins TRBV5-6 and TRBJ1-2, with a possible D match to TRBD1 (6 bases). This material consisted of PBMCs, mostly from graft donor cells, taken 360 days after TCRalphabeta/CD19-depleted stem cell transplant. This clonotype originated in a male patient under 10 years old who had a stem cell transplant for acute myeloid leukemia, so the T cells may come from the graft donor. CDR3 residues: CASSLTGFYGYTF. As DNA, the CDR3 is TGTGCCAGCAGCTTGACAGGGTTCTATGGCTACACCTTC.